These T cell receptor beta chains were read from a single sample in a study of T cells in Graves' hyperthyroidism and ophthalmopathy. TCRdb redid the calling of the multiplex PCR reads with MiXCR, one entry per CDR3 protein. The table includes roughly 500,000 distinct CDR3 sequences, around a fifth detected once. The sequencing input was blood. These receptors came from a woman aged 70-85 years with Graves' ophthalmopathy. CDR3s include the opening cysteine and the closing phenylalanine or tryptophan. Fields, in order: V gene, D gene, J gene, clone size, CDR3 DNA, CDR3 protein. The D gene is left open where the match is weak. The size entry is marked missing in some rows and otherwise reads once, few, many or a size class.

V: TRBV2
D: NA
J: TRBJ2-1
size: NA
DNA: TGTGCCAGCAGTGAAGCAGGAGGGGGTAGGGGGCAGCGCGGCTCCTACAATGAGCAGTTCTTC
CDR3: CASSEAGGGRGQRGSYNEQFF

V: TRBV3-1
D: NA
J: TRBJ1-2
size: many
DNA: TGTGCCAGCAGCCAACCCGACAGGATCTATGGCTACACCTTC
CDR3: CASSQPDRIYGYTF

V: TRBV12-5
D: NA
J: TRBJ2-3
size: NA
DNA: TGTGCTAGTGGTTTGGCGCTGGACTGGAGCACAGATACGCAGTGTTTT
CDR3: CASGLALDWSTDTQCF

V: TRBV2
D: NA
J: TRBJ2-3
size: many
DNA: TGTGCCAGCAGAACATTTACTAGCACAGATACGCAGTATTTT
CDR3: CASRTFTSTDTQYF

V: TRBV12-5
D: TRBD2
J: TRBJ2-1
size: NA
DNA: TGTGCTAGTGGTTTGCTATCAAATGGACTAGCGGGAGGGGCGGAGCAGTTCTTC
CDR3: CASGLLSNGLAGGAEQFF

V: TRBV7-2
D: TRBD1
J: TRBJ1-5
size: few
DNA: TGTGCCAGCAGCCTTCAGGGGGGCTATCAGCCCCAGCATTTT
CDR3: CASSLQGGYQPQHF

V: TRBV6-1
D: TRBD1
J: TRBJ2-7
size: NA
DNA: TGTGCCAGCAGCCGGGACAGGGAGGTCCTCTACGAGCAGTACTTC
CDR3: CASSRDREVLYEQYF

V: TRBV28
D: NA
J: TRBJ2-5
size: many
DNA: TGTGCCAGCAGTGTCAGTCGAGGACAAGAGACCCAGTACTTC
CDR3: CASSVSRGQETQYF

V: TRBV6-5
D: NA
J: TRBJ2-1
size: few
DNA: TGTGCCAGCAGTTACTCAGGCAACCAGCAGTTCTTC
CDR3: CASSYSGNQQFF

V: TRBV7-8
D: NA
J: TRBJ2-1
size: NA
DNA: TGTGCCAGCACTCCGTTGGGGAATGAGCAGTTCTTC
CDR3: CASTPLGNEQFF

V: TRBV7-2
D: TRBD1
J: TRBJ1-2
size: NA
DNA: TGTGCCAGCAGCCAGGGGGGGGGTTGGGTCGGCTACACCTTC
CDR3: CASSQGGGWVGYTF

V: TRBV6-5
D: NA
J: TRBJ1-1
size: NA
DNA: TGTGCCAGCAGTTACCTCGTGCGCGGGGGGGGTGGGGCTGAAGCTTTCTTT
CDR3: CASSYLVRGGGGAEAFF

V: TRBV19
D: TRBD1
J: TRBJ1-1
size: NA
DNA: TGTGCCAGTAGTGGACAGGGAAGGAGGACTGAAGCTTTCTTT
CDR3: CASSGQGRRTEAFF

V: TRBV20-1
D: NA
J: TRBJ1-5
size: NA
DNA: TGCAGTGCTAGAGGGACGGTTGTGGGGGGAGCTAGCAATCAGCCCCAGCATTTT
CDR3: CSARGTVVGGASNQPQHF

V: TRBV7-9
D: NA
J: TRBJ1-1
size: many
DNA: TGTGCCAGCAGCCCCCAAGGGCTTGGCGGGAACACTGAAGCTTTCTTT
CDR3: CASSPQGLGGNTEAFF

V: TRBV14
D: NA
J: TRBJ2-7
size: NA
DNA: TGTGCCAGCAGCATCGCACACGAGCAGTACTTC
CDR3: CASSIAHEQYF

V: TRBV10-3
D: NA
J: TRBJ1-1
size: NA
DNA: TGTGCCATCAGTCTTAAAACTGACACTGAAGCTTTCTTT
CDR3: CAISLKTDTEAFF

V: TRBV11-3
D: NA
J: TRBJ2-1
size: NA
DNA: TGTGCCAGCAGCTTACTTACAGGGAATGAGCAGTTCTTC
CDR3: CASSLLTGNEQFF

V: TRBV5-1
D: NA
J: TRBJ2-1
size: NA
DNA: TGCGCCAGCAGCCTGCGGGACACATACAATGAGCAGTTCTTC
CDR3: CASSLRDTYNEQFF

V: TRBV28
D: TRBD1
J: TRBJ2-3
size: NA
DNA: TGTGCCAGCAGTCGACAGGGAAGGGCAGATACGCAGTATTTT
CDR3: CASSRQGRADTQYF

V: TRBV7-9
D: NA
J: TRBJ2-2
size: many
DNA: TGTGCCAGCAGCTTAGGGAGCGAAGGAACCGGGGAGCTGTTTTTT
CDR3: CASSLGSEGTGELFF

V: TRBV12-3/TRBV12-4
D: TRBD1
J: TRBJ1-2
size: NA
DNA: TGTGCCAGCAGTTCGGGACAGGGGCTCCATGGCTACACCTTC
CDR3: CASSSGQGLHGYTF

V: TRBV12-3/TRBV12-4
D: NA
J: TRBJ1-2
size: few
DNA: TGTGCCAGCAGTTCATGGGGGTACTATGGCTACACCTTC
CDR3: CASSSWGYYGYTF

V: TRBV3-1
D: TRBD1
J: TRBJ2-7
size: NA
DNA: TGTGCCAGCAGCCAAAGGGACAGGTCCTACGAGCAGTACTTC
CDR3: CASSQRDRSYEQYF

V: TRBV6-1
D: TRBD2
J: TRBJ2-3
size: few
DNA: TGTGCCAGCAGTGGACTAGCTCAATTTGGTGGGACAGATACGCAGTATTTT
CDR3: CASSGLAQFGGTDTQYF

V: TRBV12-3/TRBV12-4
D: TRBD1
J: TRBJ1-4
size: NA
DNA: TGTGCCAGCAGTCGCCCGGACAGGGGTGAAAAACTGTTTTTT
CDR3: CASSRPDRGEKLFF

V: TRBV5-1
D: NA
J: TRBJ2-7
size: NA
DNA: TGCGCCAGCAGCTCCAGTGGACAGTCGGTCTACGAGCAGTACTTC
CDR3: CASSSSGQSVYEQYF

V: TRBV6-1
D: NA
J: TRBJ2-1
size: few
DNA: TGTGCCAGCAGTGATGGATCTAGCTCCTACAATGAGCAGTTCTTC
CDR3: CASSDGSSSYNEQFF

V: TRBV28
D: NA
J: TRBJ2-7
size: NA
DNA: TGTGCCAGCAGTTTCCGACTCCGCTTGGGTTACGAGCAGTACTTC
CDR3: CASSFRLRLGYEQYF

V: TRBV10-3
D: TRBD2
J: TRBJ2-5
size: few
DNA: TGTGCCATCAGTGGGGGACTAGCGGGAGGGCAAGAGACCCAGTACTTC
CDR3: CAISGGLAGGQETQYF

V: TRBV19
D: NA
J: TRBJ1-5
size: many
DNA: TGTGCCAGTCACACGGCGATCTCTGGCAATCAGCCCCAGCATTTT
CDR3: CASHTAISGNQPQHF

V: TRBV12-3/TRBV12-4
D: NA
J: TRBJ2-6
size: NA
DNA: TGTACCAGCAGCCTGACGGTCTCTGGGGCCAACGTCCTGACTTTC
CDR3: CTSSLTVSGANVLTF

V: TRBV20-1
D: TRBD2
J: TRBJ2-3
size: few
DNA: TGCAGTGCTTTACTAGCGGGAAGGGACGATACGCAGTATTTT
CDR3: CSALLAGRDDTQYF

V: TRBV5-6
D: NA
J: TRBJ2-3
size: NA
DNA: TGTGCCAGCAGCTTGGGGAGGAGGGTGTCGCCAGGCACAGATACGCAGTATTTT
CDR3: CASSLGRRVSPGTDTQYF

V: TRBV12-3/TRBV12-4
D: NA
J: TRBJ2-3
size: few
DNA: TGTGCCAGCAGTCCCTGGGCGGGCGTGGGGGATACGCAGTATTTT
CDR3: CASSPWAGVGDTQYF

V: TRBV24-1
D: NA
J: TRBJ1-5
size: few
DNA: TGTGCCACCAGGGGGGGGGCCAATCAGCCCCAGCATTTT
CDR3: CATRGGANQPQHF

V: TRBV7-3
D: NA
J: TRBJ1-1
size: many
DNA: TGTGCCAGCAGCTCACAGGGTTTGCTTTTGAACACTGAAGCTTTCTTT
CDR3: CASSSQGLLLNTEAFF

V: TRBV28
D: NA
J: TRBJ2-3
size: NA
DNA: TGTGCCAGCGGTAAAAACACAGATACGCAGTATTTT
CDR3: CASGKNTDTQYF

V: TRBV5-5
D: NA
J: TRBJ1-5
size: NA
DNA: TGTGCCAGCAGCTTACTGGACAGTAGCAATCAGCCCCAGCATTTT
CDR3: CASSLLDSSNQPQHF

V: TRBV7-9
D: NA
J: TRBJ2-5
size: NA
DNA: TGTGCCAGCAGCTTAGCTGGGGGGGGCGCGACGAAGACCCAGTACTTC
CDR3: CASSLAGGGATKTQYF